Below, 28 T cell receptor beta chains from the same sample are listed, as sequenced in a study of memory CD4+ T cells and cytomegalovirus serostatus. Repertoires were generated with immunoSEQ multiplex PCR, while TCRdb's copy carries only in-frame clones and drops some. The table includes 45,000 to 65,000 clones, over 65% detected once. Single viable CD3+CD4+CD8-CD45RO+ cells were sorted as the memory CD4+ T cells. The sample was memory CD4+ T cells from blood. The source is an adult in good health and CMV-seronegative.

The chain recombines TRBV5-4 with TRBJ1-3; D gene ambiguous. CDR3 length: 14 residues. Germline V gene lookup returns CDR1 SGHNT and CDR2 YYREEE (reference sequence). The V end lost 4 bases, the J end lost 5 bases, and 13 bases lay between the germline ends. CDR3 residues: CASSGGAQRNTIYF. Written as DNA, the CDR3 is TGTGCCAGCAGCGGAGGAGCTCAGAGAAACACCATATATTTT.

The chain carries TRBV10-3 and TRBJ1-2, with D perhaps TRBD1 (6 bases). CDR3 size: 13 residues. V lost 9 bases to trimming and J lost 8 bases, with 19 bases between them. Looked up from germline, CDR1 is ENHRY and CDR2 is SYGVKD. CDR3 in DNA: TGTGCCATACACAAAACACAGGGATGGGGCTACACCTTC. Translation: CAIHKTQGWGYTF.

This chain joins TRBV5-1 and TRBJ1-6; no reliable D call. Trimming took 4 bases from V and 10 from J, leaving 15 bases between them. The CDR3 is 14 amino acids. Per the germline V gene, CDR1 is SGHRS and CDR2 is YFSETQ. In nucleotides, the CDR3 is TGCGCCAGCAGCCCGACCCCGACGGGGTCACCCCTCCACTTT. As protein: CASSPTPTGSPLHF.

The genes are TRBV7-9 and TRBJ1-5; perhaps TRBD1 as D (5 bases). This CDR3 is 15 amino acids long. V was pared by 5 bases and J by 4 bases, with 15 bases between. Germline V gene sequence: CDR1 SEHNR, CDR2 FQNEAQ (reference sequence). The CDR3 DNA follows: TGTGCCAGCAGCGCGGGACTAAGTTATAATCAGCCCCAGCATTTT. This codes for CASSAGLSYNQPQHF.

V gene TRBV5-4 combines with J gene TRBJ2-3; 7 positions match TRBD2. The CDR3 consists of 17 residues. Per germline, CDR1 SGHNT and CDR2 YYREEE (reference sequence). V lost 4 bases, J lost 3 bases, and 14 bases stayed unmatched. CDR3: CASSTPRERGRTDTQYF. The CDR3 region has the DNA TGTGCCAGCAGCACCCCACGGGAGCGGGGACGGACAGATACGCAGTATTTT.

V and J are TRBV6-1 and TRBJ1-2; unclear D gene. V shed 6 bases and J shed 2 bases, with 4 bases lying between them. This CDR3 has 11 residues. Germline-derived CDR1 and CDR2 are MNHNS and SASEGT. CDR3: CASRMNYGYTF. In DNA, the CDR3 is TGTGCCAGCAGGATGAACTATGGCTACACCTTC.

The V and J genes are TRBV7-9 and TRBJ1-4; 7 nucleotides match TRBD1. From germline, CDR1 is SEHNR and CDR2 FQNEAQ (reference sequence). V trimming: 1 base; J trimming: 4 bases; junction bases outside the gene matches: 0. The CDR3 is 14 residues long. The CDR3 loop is CASSLGQGNEKLFF. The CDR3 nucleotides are TGTGCCAGCAGCTTAGGACAGGGTAATGAAAAACTGTTTTTT.

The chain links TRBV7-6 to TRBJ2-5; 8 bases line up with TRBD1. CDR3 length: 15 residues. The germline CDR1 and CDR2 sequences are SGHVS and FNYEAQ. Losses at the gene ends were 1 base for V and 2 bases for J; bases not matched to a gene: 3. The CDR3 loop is CASSLGDRGQETQYF. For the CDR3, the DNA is TGTGCCAGCAGCTTAGGAGACAGGGGACAAGAGACCCAGTACTTC.

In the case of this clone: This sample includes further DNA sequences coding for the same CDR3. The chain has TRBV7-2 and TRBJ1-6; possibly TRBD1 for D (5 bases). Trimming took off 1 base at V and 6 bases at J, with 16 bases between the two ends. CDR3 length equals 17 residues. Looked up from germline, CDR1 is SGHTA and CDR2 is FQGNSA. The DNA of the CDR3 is TGTGCCAGCAGCTTAGTTCCGCCAGGGCTCGGTAATTCACCCCTCCACTTT. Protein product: CASSLVPPGLGNSPLHF.

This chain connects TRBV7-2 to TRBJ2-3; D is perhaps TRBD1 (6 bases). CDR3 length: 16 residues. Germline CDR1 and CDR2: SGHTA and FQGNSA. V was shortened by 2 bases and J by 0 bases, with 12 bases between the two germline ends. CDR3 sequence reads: CASSLRHRESTDTQYF. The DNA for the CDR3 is TGTGCCAGCAGCTTACGCCACAGGGAAAGCACAGATACGCAGTATTTT. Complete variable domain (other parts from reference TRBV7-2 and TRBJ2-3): GAGVSQSPSNKVTEKGKDVELRCDPISGHTALYWYRQSLGQGLEFLIYFQGNSAPDKSGLPSDRFSAERTGGSVSTLTIQRTQQEDSAVYLCASSLRHRESTDTQYFGPGTRLTVL.

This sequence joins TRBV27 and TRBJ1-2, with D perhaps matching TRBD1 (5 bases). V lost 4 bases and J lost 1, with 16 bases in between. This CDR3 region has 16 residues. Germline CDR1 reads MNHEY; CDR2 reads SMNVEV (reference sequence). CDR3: CASSYVGGALNYGYTF. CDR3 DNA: TGTGCCAGCAGTTATGTGGGTGGGGCCCTTAACTATGGCTACACCTTC.

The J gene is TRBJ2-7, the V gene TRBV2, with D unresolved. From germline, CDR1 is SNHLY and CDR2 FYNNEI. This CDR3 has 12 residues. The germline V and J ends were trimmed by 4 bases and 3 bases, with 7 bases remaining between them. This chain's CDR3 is CASSARVYEQYF. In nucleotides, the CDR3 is TGTGCCAGCAGTGCTAGGGTCTACGAGCAGTACTTC.

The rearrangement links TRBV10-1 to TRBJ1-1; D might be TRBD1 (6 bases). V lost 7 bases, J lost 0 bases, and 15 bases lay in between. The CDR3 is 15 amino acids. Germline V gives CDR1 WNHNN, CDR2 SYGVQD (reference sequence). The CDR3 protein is CASKGQGPMNTEAFF. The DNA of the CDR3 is TGCGCCAGCAAGGGCCAGGGGCCAATGAACACTGAAGCTTTCTTT.

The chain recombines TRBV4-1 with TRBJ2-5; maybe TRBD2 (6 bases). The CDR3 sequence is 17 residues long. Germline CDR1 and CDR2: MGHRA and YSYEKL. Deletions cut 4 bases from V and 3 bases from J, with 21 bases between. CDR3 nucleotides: TGCGCCAGCAGCCCCCGGGAGTTCCGGACTATGGAAGAGACCCAGTACTTC. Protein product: CASSPREFRTMEETQYF.

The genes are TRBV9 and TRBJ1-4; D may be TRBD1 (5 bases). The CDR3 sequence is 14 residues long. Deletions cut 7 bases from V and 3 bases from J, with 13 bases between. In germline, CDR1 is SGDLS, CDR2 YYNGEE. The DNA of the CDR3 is TGTGCCAGCGGGGGACGGCAAGCTAATGAAAAACTGTTTTTT. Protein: CASGGRQANEKLFF.

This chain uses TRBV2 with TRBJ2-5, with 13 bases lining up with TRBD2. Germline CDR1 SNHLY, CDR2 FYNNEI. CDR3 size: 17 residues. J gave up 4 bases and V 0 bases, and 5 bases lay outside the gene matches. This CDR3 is CASSEARLAGGLETQYF. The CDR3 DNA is TGTGCCAGCAGTGAAGCTCGACTAGCGGGGGGCCTAGAGACCCAGTACTTC.

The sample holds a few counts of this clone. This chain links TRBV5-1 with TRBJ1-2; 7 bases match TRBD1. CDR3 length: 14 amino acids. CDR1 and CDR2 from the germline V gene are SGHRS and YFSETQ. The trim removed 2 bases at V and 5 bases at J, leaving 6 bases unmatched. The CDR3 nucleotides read TGCGCCAGCAGCTTTAATGGACAGGAGTATGGCTACACCTTC. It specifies CASSFNGQEYGYTF.

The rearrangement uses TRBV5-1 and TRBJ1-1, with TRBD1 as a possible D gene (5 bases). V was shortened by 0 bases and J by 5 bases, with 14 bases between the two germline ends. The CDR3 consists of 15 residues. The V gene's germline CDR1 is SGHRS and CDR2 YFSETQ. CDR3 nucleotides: TGCGCCAGCAGCTTGGCCGGGACCAGGAATACTGAAGCTTTCTTT. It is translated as CASSLAGTRNTEAFF.

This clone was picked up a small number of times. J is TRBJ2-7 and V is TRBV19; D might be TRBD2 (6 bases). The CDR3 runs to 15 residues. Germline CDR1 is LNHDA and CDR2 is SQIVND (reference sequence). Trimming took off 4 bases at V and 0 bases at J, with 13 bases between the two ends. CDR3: CASSTEGGRSYEQYF. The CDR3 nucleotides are TGTGCCAGTAGTACGGAGGGAGGTCGCTCCTACGAGCAGTACTTC.

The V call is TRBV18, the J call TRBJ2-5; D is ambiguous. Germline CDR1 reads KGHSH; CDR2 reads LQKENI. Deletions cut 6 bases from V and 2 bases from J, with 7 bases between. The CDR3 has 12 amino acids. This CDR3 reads CASSANQETQYF. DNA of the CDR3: TGTGCCAGCTCCGCCAATCAAGAGACCCAGTACTTC.

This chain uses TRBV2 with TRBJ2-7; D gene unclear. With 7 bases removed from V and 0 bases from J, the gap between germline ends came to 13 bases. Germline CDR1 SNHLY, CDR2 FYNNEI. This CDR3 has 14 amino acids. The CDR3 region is CASMARPSSYEQYF. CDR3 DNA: TGTGCCAGCATGGCAAGGCCCTCCTCCTACGAGCAGTACTTC.

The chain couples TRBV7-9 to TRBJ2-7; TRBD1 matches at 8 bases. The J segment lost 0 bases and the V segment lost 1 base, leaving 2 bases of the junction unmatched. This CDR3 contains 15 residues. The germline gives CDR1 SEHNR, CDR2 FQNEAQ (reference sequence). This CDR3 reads CASSLGGTGSYEQYF. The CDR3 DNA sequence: TGTGCCAGCAGCTTAGGGGGGACAGGCTCCTACGAGCAGTACTTC.

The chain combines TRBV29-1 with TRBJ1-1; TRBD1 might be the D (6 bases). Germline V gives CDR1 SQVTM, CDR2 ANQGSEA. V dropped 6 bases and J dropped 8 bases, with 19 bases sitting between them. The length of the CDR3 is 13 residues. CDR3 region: CSVRGDISEEAFF. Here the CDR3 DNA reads TGCAGCGTACGGGGGGACATCTCCGAAGAAGCTTTCTTT. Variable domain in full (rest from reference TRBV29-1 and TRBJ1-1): SAVISQKPSRDICQRGTSLTIQCQVDSQVTMMFWYRQQPGQSLTLIATANQGSEATYESGFVIDKFPISRPNLTFSTLTVSNMSPEDSSIYLCSVRGDISEEAFFGQGTRLTVV.

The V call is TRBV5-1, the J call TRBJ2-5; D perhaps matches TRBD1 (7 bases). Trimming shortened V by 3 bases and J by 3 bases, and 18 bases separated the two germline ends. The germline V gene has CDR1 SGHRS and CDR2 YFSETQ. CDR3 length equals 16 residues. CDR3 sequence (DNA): TGCGCCAGCAGCTGGGGAGGAGGGGGCTGGGAAGAGACCCAGTACTTC. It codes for CASSWGGGGWEETQYF. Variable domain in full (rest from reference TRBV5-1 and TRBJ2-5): KAGVTQTPRYLIKTRGQQVTLSCSPISGHRSVSWYQQTPGQGLQFLFEYFSETQRNKGNFPGRFSGRQFSNSRSEMNVSTLELGDSALYLCASSWGGGGWEETQYFGPGTRLLVL.

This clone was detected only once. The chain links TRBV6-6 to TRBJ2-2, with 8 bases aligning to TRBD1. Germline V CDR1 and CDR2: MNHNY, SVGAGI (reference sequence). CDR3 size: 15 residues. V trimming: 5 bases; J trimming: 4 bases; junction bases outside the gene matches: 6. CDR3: CASSPRQGSTGELFF. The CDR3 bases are TGTGCCAGCAGTCCCAGACAGGGGAGCACCGGGGAGCTGTTTTTT.

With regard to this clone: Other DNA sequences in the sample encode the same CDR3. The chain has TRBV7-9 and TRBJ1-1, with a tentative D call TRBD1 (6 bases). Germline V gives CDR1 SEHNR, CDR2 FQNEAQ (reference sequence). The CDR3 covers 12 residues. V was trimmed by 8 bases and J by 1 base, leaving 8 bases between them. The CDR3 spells CASRRGNTEAFF. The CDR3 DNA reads TGTGCCAGCCGCAGGGGGAACACTGAAGCTTTCTTT.

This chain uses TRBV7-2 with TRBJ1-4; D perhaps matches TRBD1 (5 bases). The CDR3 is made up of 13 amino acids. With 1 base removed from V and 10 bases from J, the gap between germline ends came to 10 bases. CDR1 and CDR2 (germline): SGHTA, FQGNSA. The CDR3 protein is CASSLDQGGKLFF. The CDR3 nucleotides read TGTGCCAGCAGCTTAGATCAGGGAGGAAAACTGTTTTTT.

The CDR3 protein is CATTSGAGQADTQYF. CDR3 coding DNA: TGTGCCACCACATCTGGGGCAGGACAGGCAGATACGCAGTATTTT. The chain employs TRBV7-9 and TRBJ2-3; 7 bases line up with TRBD1. This CDR3 comprises 15 residues. In germline, CDR1 is SEHNR, CDR2 FQNEAQ (reference sequence). J was trimmed by 4 bases and V by 10 bases; bases with no gene match: 14.